A selection of T cell receptor beta chains follows, all from one sample in a study of naive and memory T cell subsets. TCRdb re-called the UMI-ligation and nested PCR reads through MiXCR, storing one row per CDR3 protein. The sample lists around 40,000 distinct CDR3 sequences; 10% to 15% were seen once. The sample taken for sequencing was effector memory CD4+ T cells from blood. Source of these receptors: a human donor in good health. CDR3s include the opening cysteine and the closing phenylalanine or tryptophan. The D gene is left open where the match is weak. Size is omitted from some rows. Given values are once, few, many or a class for expanded clones.

>many|TRBD1|TRBV4-1|14|TRBJ2-7
CASSQDRGRYEQYF
TGCGCCAGCAGCCAAGACAGGGGGCGTTACGAGCAGTACTTC
>-|-|TRBV6-2/TRBV6-3|15|TRBJ2-1
CASSSQGLEYNEQFF
TGTGCCAGCAGTTCACAGGGATTGGAATACAATGAGCAGTTCTTC
>few|-|TRBV11-2|15|TRBJ1-1
CASSFSRRVNTEAFF
TGTGCCAGCAGTTTTTCGAGAAGGGTGAACACTGAAGCTTTCTTT
>many|TRBD2|TRBV7-2|17|TRBJ2-6
CASSRLAGCSGANVLTF
TGTGCCAGCAGCCGGCTAGCGGGGTGCTCTGGGGCCAACGTCCTGACTTTC
>few|-|TRBV7-9|16|TRBJ2-1
CASSDWGGQSYNEQFF
TGTGCCAGCAGCGACTGGGGCGGCCAATCCTACAATGAGCAGTTCTTC
>many|-|TRBV27|15|TRBJ2-3
CASSPGYSSTDTQYF
TGTGCCAGCAGTCCCGGATACTCTAGCACAGATACGCAGTATTTT
>-|-|TRBV2|12|TRBJ1-4
CASSHSREKLFF
TGTGCCAGCAGTCATTCGAGAGAAAAACTGTTTTTT
>-|TRBD1|TRBV5-1|14|TRBJ2-7
CASSSEQGAEEQYF
TGCGCCAGCAGCTCGGAACAGGGGGCAGAAGAGCAGTACTTC
>-|TRBD2|TRBV12-3/TRBV12-4|15|TRBJ2-3
CASSLAGTRTDTQYF
TGTGCCAGCAGCTTAGCGGGAACGAGGACAGATACGCAGTATTTT
>-|-|TRBV14|16|TRBJ2-3
CASSHLRDTRTDTQYF
TGTGCCAGCAGCCACCTCCGGGACACTCGCACAGATACGCAGTATTTT
>few|-|TRBV29-1|14|TRBJ2-7
CSVEGGLVGDEQYF
TGCAGCGTTGAAGGCGGTCTAGTCGGCGACGAGCAGTACTTC
>-|-|TRBV21-1|14|TRBJ1-5
CASSGGTGDQPQHF
TGTGCCAGCAGCGGTGGGACAGGGGATCAGCCCCAGCATTTT
>-|TRBD1|TRBV6-5|16|TRBJ2-7
CASSYSGQGENYEQYF
TGTGCCAGCAGTTACTCGGGACAGGGGGAAAACTACGAGCAGTACTTC
>-|TRBD2|TRBV5-6|16|TRBJ2-5
CASSLRGTSFQETQYF
TGTGCCAGCAGCTTGAGGGGGACTAGCTTCCAAGAGACCCAGTACTTC
>many|TRBD1|TRBV19|15|TRBJ1-5
CASSPGRGSNQPQHF
TGTGCCAGTAGTCCCGGCAGGGGGAGCAATCAGCCCCAGCATTTT
>many|-|TRBV29-1|10|TRBJ2-3
CSVDTDTQYF
TGCAGCGTTGACACAGATACGCAGTATTTT
>many|-|TRBV18|13|TRBJ1-4
CASSRILNEKLFF
TGTGCCAGCTCACGGATCCTTAATGAAAAACTGTTTTTT
>few|TRBD2|TRBV20-1|13|TRBJ2-7
CSARGLVPYEQYF
TGCAGTGCTAGGGGACTAGTACCCTACGAGCAGTACTTC
>-|-|TRBV7-2|13|TRBJ1-4
CASSRSKEEKLFF
TGTGCCAGCAGCCGTAGCAAGGAGGAAAAACTGTTTTTT
>-|-|TRBV5-6|16|TRBJ1-1
CASSFGAARMNTEAFF
TGTGCCAGCAGCTTTGGGGCAGCCCGAATGAACACTGAAGCTTTCTTT
>many|TRBD2|TRBV7-9|15|TRBJ2-1
CASSYPQRDYNEQFF
TGTGCCAGCAGCTACCCCCAGCGGGACTACAATGAGCAGTTCTTC
>-|-|TRBV15|14|TRBJ2-1
CATSRDSTYNEQFF
TGTGCCACCAGCAGAGATTCGACTTACAATGAGCAGTTCTTC
>-|-|TRBV6-6|14|TRBJ2-1
CASSTGNFNNEQFF
TGTGCCTCCTCGACCGGGAACTTTAACAATGAGCAGTTCTTC
>-|-|TRBV28|15|TRBJ1-2
CASSVRDGRTYGYTF
TGTGCCAGCAGCGTGCGGGACGGCCGTACGTATGGCTACACCTTC
>-|TRBD1|TRBV23-1|15|TRBJ2-7
CASGEQGTGGSVKYF
TGCGCCAGCGGCGAACAAGGGACAGGCGGCAGCGTAAAGTACTTC
>few|-|TRBV6-1|14|TRBJ2-7
CASKVRDGTYEQYF
TGTGCCAGCAAAGTCCGGGACGGGACCTACGAGCAGTACTTC
>few|-|TRBV7-2|17|TRBJ1-6
CASSLGFSSRNNSPLHF
TGTGCCAGCAGCTTAGGGTTCAGCTCAAGAAATAATTCACCCCTCCACTTT
>-|-|TRBV7-6|16|TRBJ2-7
CASSLGPARSSYEQYF
TGTGCCAGCAGCTTAGGGCCAGCGAGGAGCTCCTACGAGCAGTACTTC
>many|-|TRBV7-8|14|TRBJ2-2
CASSSGWSTGELFF
TGTGCCAGCAGCTCCGGGTGGAGCACCGGGGAGCTGTTTTTT
>few|TRBD2|TRBV4-1|18|TRBJ2-7
CASSQDPGGRGRSYEQYF
TGCGCCAGCAGCCAAGACCCCGGTGGGAGGGGCCGTTCCTACGAGCAGTACTTC
>few|-|TRBV5-6|16|TRBJ2-3
CASSFGRRASTDTQYF
TGTGCCAGCAGCTTCGGCCGACGGGCTAGCACAGATACGCAGTATTTT
>few|-|TRBV12-3/TRBV12-4|15|TRBJ1-1
CASSSQSAMNTEAFF
TGTGCCAGCAGTTCCCAGTCAGCGATGAACACTGAAGCTTTCTTT
>-|-|TRBV10-3|13|TRBJ2-3
CATGQSGTDTQYF
TGTGCCACCGGACAGTCGGGCACAGATACGCAGTATTTT
>-|-|TRBV11-1|15|TRBJ2-7
CASSLGWVSSDEQYF
TGTGCCAGCAGTCTGGGGTGGGTGTCTTCCGACGAGCAGTACTTC
>many|-|TRBV11-2|14|TRBJ2-1
CASSFLSSYNEQFF
TGTGCCAGCAGCTTTCTAAGCTCCTACAATGAGCAGTTCTTC